The 11 T cell receptor beta chains in this list originate from one sample, sequenced in a study of metastatic and nonmetastatic thyroid tumors. TCRdb re-clonotyped the PCR reads through MiXCR. The sample includes about 18,000 clones, about 23% of them seen just once. Nobody among the patients had been given any treatment before thyroid surgery. The specimen sequenced was adjacent normal tissue. These receptors were taken from a female donor with papillary thyroid cancer or a benign thyroid nodule (not recorded which). Some clones in this sample may be carry-over from other donors' samples.

V and J are TRBV2 and TRBJ1-2; 7 nucleotides agree with TRBD1. The V gene's germline CDR1 is SNHLY and CDR2 FYNNEI. J was trimmed by 1 base and V by 4 bases; bases with no gene match: 3. The CDR3 is 14 amino acids. Here the CDR3 DNA reads TGTGCCAGCAGTGTGACAGGGATTAACTATGGCTACACCTTC. Translating gives CASSVTGINYGYTF.

This clone occurred once. V gene TRBV7-9 combines with J gene TRBJ1-1; TRBD1 agrees at 7 bases. The V segment lost 5 bases and the J segment 3 bases; nucleotides outside the gene matches: 9. CDR1 is SEHNR, CDR2 FQNEAQ, per germline (reference sequence). The CDR3 runs to 15 residues. In DNA, the CDR3 is TGTGCCAGCAGCGATCCCCAGGGGGGGGACACTGAAGCTTTCTTT. Translating gives CASSDPQGGDTEAFF. Full variable domain (remainder filled in from reference TRBV7-9 and TRBJ1-1): DTGVSQNPRHKITKRGQNVTFRCDPISEHNRLYWYRQTLGQGPEFLTYFQNEAQLEKSRLLSDRFSAERPKGSFSTLEIQRTEQGDSAMYLCASSDPQGGDTEAFFGQGTRLTVV.

In its sample, this clone was seen a few times. V usage is TRBV20-1 and J usage is TRBJ1-2; D is perhaps TRBD1 (5 bases). The V end lost 6 bases, the J end lost 4 bases, and 15 bases lay between the germline ends. CDR1 is DFQATT and CDR2 is SNEGSKA in the germline V gene (reference sequence). There are 13 residues in the CDR3. The CDR3 bases are TGCAGTGCGAGCCGGGACTCCGCCTATGGCTACACCTTC. Its translation is CSASRDSAYGYTF.

This chain uses TRBV9 with TRBJ2-1, with D possibly being TRBD2 (6 bases). The CDR3 is 13 residues long. CDR1 and CDR2 from the germline V gene are SGDLS and YYNGEE. V lost 0 bases and J 13 bases, leaving 14 bases between the germline ends. CDR3 coding DNA: TGTGCCAGCAGCGTAGACCTAACGGGAGAACAGTTCTTC. Protein sequence: CASSVDLTGEQFF.

This clone was seen a handful of times. The chain combines TRBV20-1 with TRBJ2-7; 10 bases line up with TRBD2. V lost 6 bases to trimming and J lost 5 bases; unmatched junction nucleotides: 16. The CDR3 consists of 16 residues. Germline CDR1 is DFQATT and CDR2 is SNEGSKA (reference sequence). CDR3 loop: CSATIPLLAGINEQYF. The CDR3 DNA reads as TGCAGTGCCACCATACCCCTACTAGCGGGAATAAACGAGCAGTACTTC.

V gene TRBV9 combines with J gene TRBJ2-7; D is unclear. V was clipped by 0 bases and J by 6 bases, with 13 bases between them. The CDR3 consists of 14 residues. The germline V gene encodes CDR1 SGDLS and CDR2 YYNGEE. The CDR3 nucleotides read TGTGCCAGCAGCGTAGGTACGATGGGGTTCGAGCAGTACTTC. Its translation: CASSVGTMGFEQYF. The full variable domain, with the rest looked up from reference TRBV9 and TRBJ2-7, is DSGVTQTPKHLITATGQRVTLRCSPRSGDLSVYWYQQSLDQGLQFLIQYYNGEERAKGNILERFSAQQFPDLHSELNLSSLELGDSALYFCASSVGTMGFEQYFGPGTRLTVT.

This clone turned up a few times. The V call is TRBV6-1, the J call TRBJ2-5; a weak D match, TRBD1 (6 bases). In germline, CDR1 is MNHNS, CDR2 SASEGT. The V gene lost 6 bases and the J gene lost 1 base, with 12 bases spanning the gap. The CDR3 covers 14 residues. Here the CDR3 reads CASRSTTGQETQYF. DNA for the CDR3: TGTGCCAGCAGGTCAACGACAGGCCAAGAGACCCAGTACTTC.

The gene calls are TRBV5-1 and TRBJ1-2; possible D gene TRBD1, 6 bases. V lost 4 bases and J lost 8, with 18 bases in between. The CDR3 has 14 amino acids. Germline V lookup: CDR1 SGHRS, CDR2 YFSETQ. The chain's CDR3 is CASSQLDSNQGYTF. CDR3 bases: TGCGCCAGCAGCCAATTGGACAGCAACCAGGGCTACACCTTC.

This clone came up a few times. The chain has TRBV6-1 and TRBJ2-3; D uncertain. V shed 6 bases and J shed 2 bases, with 6 bases lying between them. Per germline, CDR1 MNHNS and CDR2 SASEGT. The CDR3 covers 12 residues. The DNA for the CDR3 is TGTGCCAGCAGACCTATCACAGATACGCAGTATTTT. Residues: CASRPITDTQYF.

This clone was seen more than once but under ten times. The chain couples TRBV6-1 to TRBJ2-1; D unresolved. Germline CDR1 is MNHNS and CDR2 is SASEGT. The V gene lost 5 bases and the J gene lost 8 bases, with 7 bases spanning the gap. The CDR3 contains 11 residues. In DNA form, the CDR3 reads TGTGCCAGCAGTTATGTCGATGAGCAGTTCTTC. Translated, it gives CASSYVDEQFF.

The chain is built from TRBV5-1 and TRBJ2-3, with TRBD2 as a possible D gene (5 bases). CDR3 length equals 14 residues. Germline CDR1 SGHRS, CDR2 YFSETQ. V was trimmed by 0 bases and J by 6 bases, leaving 11 bases between them. CDR3 loop: CASSLGTTGDTQYF. CDR3 sequence (DNA): TGCGCCAGCAGCTTGGGTACCACGGGGGATACGCAGTATTTT.